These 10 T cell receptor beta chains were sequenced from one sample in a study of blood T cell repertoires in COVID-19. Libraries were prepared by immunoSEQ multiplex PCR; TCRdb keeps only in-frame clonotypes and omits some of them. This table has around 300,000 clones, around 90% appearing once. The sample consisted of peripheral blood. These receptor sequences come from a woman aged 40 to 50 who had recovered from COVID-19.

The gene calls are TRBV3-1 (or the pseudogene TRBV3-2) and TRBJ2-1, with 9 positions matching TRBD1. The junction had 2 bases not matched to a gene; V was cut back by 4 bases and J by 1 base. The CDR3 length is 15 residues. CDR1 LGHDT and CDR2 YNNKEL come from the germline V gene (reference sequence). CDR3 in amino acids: CASSRTGESYNEQFF. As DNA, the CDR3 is TGTGCCAGCAGCCGGACAGGGGAGTCCTACAATGAGCAGTTCTTC.

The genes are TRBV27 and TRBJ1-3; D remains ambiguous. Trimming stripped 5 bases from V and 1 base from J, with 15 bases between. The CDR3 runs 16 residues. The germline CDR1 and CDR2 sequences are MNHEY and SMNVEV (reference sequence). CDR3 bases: TGTGCCAGCAGTCCCCGAACACCTTTTTCTGGAAACACCATATATTTT. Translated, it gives CASSPRTPFSGNTIYF.

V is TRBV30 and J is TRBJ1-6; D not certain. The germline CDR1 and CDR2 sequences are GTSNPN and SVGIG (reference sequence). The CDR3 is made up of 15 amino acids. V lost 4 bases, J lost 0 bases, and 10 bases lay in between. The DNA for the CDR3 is TGTGCCTGGACAGAGAGGAGCTCCTATAATTCACCCCTCCACTTT. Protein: CAWTERSSYNSPLHF.

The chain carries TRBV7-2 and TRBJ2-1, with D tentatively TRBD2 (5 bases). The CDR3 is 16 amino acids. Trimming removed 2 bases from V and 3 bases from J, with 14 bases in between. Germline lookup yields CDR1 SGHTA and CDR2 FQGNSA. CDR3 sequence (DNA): TGTGCCAGCAGCTTAAAGCGGCGGCTAGACTACAATGAGCAGTTCTTC. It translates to CASSLKRRLDYNEQFF.

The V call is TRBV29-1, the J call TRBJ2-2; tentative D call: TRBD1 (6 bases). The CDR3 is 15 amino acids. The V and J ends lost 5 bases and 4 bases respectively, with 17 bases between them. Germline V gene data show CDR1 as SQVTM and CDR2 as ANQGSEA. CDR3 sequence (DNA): TGCAGCGTTAGCAGGGGCCTTCTGGGCACCGGGGAGCTGTTTTTT. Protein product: CSVSRGLLGTGELFF.

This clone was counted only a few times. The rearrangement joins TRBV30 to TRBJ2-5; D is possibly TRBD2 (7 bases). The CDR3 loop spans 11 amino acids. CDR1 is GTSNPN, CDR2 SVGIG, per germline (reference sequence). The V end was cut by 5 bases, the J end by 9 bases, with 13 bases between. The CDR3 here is CAWGGAKAQYF. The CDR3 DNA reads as TGTGCCTGGGGGGGGGCCAAGGCCCAGTACTTC.

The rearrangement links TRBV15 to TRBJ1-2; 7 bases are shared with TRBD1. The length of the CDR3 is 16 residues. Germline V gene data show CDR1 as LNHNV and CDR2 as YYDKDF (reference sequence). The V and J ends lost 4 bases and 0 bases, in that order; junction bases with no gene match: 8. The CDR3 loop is CATSISGTEANYGYTF. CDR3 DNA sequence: TGTGCCACCAGCATATCCGGGACAGAAGCTAACTATGGCTACACCTTC.

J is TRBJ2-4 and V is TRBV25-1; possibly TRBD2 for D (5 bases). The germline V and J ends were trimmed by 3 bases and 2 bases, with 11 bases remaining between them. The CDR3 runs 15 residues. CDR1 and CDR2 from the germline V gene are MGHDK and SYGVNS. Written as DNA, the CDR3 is TGTGCCAGCAGTGACCCGGACGGGACCAAAAACATTCAGTACTTC. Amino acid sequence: CASSDPDGTKNIQYF.

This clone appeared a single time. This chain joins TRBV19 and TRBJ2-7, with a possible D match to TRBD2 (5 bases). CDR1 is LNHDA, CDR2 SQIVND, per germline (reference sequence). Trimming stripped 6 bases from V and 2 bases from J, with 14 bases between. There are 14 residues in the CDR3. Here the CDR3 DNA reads TGTGCCAGTAGCAGCCGGGATCCTACCTACGAGCAGTACTTC. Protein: CASSSRDPTYEQYF.

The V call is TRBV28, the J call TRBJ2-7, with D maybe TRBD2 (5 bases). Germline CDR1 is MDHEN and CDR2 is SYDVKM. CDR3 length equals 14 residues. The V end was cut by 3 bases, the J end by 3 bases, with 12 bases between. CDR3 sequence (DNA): TGTGCCAGCAGTTTTTTCCGGGGTAGCTACGAGCAGTACTTC. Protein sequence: CASSFFRGSYEQYF.